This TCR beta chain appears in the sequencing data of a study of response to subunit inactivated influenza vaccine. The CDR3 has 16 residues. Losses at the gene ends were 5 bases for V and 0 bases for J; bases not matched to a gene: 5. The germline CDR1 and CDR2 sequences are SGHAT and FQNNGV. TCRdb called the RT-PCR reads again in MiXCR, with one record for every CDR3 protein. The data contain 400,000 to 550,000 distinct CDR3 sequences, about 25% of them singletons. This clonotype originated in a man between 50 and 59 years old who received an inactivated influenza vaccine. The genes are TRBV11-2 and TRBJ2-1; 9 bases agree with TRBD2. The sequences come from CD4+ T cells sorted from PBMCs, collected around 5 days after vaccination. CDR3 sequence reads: CASSKTSGLSYNEQFF. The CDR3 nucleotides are TGTGCCAGCAGCAAGACTAGCGGCCTCTCCTACAATGAGCAGTTCTTC.